This T cell receptor (beta chain) was observed in a study of CD8+ T cells in alopecia areata. Following RNA extraction, reverse transcription yielded cDNA that acted as the sequencing template. Some clones are missing from TCRdb's copy, which holds only in-frame ones; the method was immunoSEQ multiplex PCR. The data show 200,000 or so clones, with around three fifths seen just once and less than 0.6% held by the top ten. This CDR3 is built from 18 residues. The junction had 9 bases not matched to a gene; V was cut back by 1 base and J by 4 bases. From germline, CDR1 is SGHDN and CDR2 FVKESK. The source is a human donor with alopecia areata. The source material was CD4+ T cells sorted from blood, sampled at week 0. This chain connects TRBV14 to TRBJ2-3, with 12 positions matching TRBD2. CDR3 nucleotides: TGTGCCAGCAGCCAAGCTAGCGGGAGGGCCAATTTGGCAGATACGCAGTATTTT. It yields the protein CASSQASGRANLADTQYF.